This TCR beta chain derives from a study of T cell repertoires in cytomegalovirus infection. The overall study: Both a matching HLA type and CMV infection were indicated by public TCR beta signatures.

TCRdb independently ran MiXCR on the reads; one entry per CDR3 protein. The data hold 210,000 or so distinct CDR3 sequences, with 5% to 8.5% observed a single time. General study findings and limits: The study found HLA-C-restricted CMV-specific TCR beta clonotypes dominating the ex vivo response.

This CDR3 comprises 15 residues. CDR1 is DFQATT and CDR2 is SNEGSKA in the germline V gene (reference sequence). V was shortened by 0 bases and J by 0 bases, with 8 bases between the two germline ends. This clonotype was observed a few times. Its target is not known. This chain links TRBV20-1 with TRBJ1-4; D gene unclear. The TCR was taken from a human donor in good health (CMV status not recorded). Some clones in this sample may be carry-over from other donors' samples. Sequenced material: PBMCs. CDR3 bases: TGCAGTGCTAGAGATATTGAGACAACTAATGAAAAACTGTTTTTT. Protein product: CSARDIETTNEKLFF.